This passage covers 7 T cell receptor beta chains from one sample sequenced in a study of response to subunit inactivated influenza vaccine. TCRdb recomputed calls from the RT-PCR reads with MiXCR, one row per CDR3 protein. Here the sample spans more than 150,000 distinct CDR3 sequences, around a tenth being singletons. The source was non-naive T cells sorted from PBMCs, collected on the day of vaccination. These TCRs come from a man aged 50-60 years who received an inactivated influenza vaccine.

This clonotype occurred many times. The V gene is TRBV6-1, the J gene TRBJ2-1, with 8 positions matching TRBD2. Germline values: CDR1 MNHNS, CDR2 SASEGT. V lost 5 bases, J lost 8 bases, and 17 bases stayed unmatched. The length of the CDR3 is 17 residues. CDR3: CASSLISGGIPLDEQFF. CDR3 nucleotide sequence: TGTGCCAGCAGTCTCATTTCGGGGGGGATACCTTTAGATGAGCAGTTCTTC.

There are a few counts of this clonotype. This chain links TRBV12-3 or TRBV12-4 with TRBJ1-5, with a tentative D call TRBD1 (5 bases). V was cut by 6 bases and J by 7 bases, with 13 bases left in between. This CDR3 is built from 13 residues. The CDR3 nucleotides are TGTGCCAGCAGCCGACCTGGGGGGCAGCCCCAGCATTTT. As protein: CASSRPGGQPQHF.

Only a few counts were recorded for this clonotype. This chain links TRBV12-3 or TRBV12-4 with TRBJ1-1; 8 nucleotides line up with TRBD1. This CDR3 is built from 15 residues. The ends lost 6 bases at V and 5 bases at J; junction bases unmatched: 11. The CDR3 reads CASSPTGQGETEAFF. CDR3 DNA: TGTGCCAGCAGCCCGACCGGACAGGGAGAGACTGAAGCTTTCTTT.

Points on this clonotype: A much larger clone sits a single nucleotide away, making a read error possible. The J gene is TRBJ2-1, the V gene TRBV5-1; D may be TRBD1 or TRBD2 (5 bases each). The CDR3 has 14 residues. Germline V CDR1 and CDR2: SGHRS, YFSETQ. The V and J ends lost 0 bases and 7 bases respectively, with 11 bases between them. CDR3 sequence: CASSLAGPINEQFF. CDR3 DNA: TGCGCCAGCAGCTTGGCGGGGCCGATTAATGAGCAGTTCTTC.

With regard to this clonotype: An end of the junction differs from the germline gene, which may be a read error. This CDR3 reads CAISRGLPYEQYF. CDR3 DNA sequence: TGTGCCATCAGCCGGGGGCTCCCCTACGAGCAGTACTTC. The J gene is TRBJ2-7, the V gene TRBV5-6; possibly TRBD1 or TRBD2 for D (6 bases each). The V gene's germline CDR1 is SGHDT and CDR2 YYEEEE. There are 13 residues in the CDR3.

This clonotype has only a few counts. This sequence joins TRBV30 and TRBJ1-1, with 10 nucleotides matching TRBD1. The CDR3 consists of 15 residues. Looked up from germline, CDR1 is GTSNPN and CDR2 is SVGIG (reference sequence). V dropped 0 bases and J dropped 4; count of bases not matched to a gene: 5. The CDR3 region has the DNA TGTGCCTGGAGTGTTTTCCGGACAGGGGGCACTGAAGCTTTCTTT. Translation gives CAWSVFRTGGTEAFF.

The sample holds a few counts of this clonotype. The CDR3 sequence is CASSQGAGGRRNEQFF. Here the CDR3 DNA reads TGCGCCAGCAGCCAAGGGGCGGGAGGGCGTCGGAATGAGCAGTTCTTC. V usage is TRBV4-3 and J usage is TRBJ2-1, with 9 nucleotides matching TRBD2. V shed 1 base and J 7 bases; nucleotides not matched to a gene: 8. The germline CDR1 and CDR2 sequences are LGHNA and YSLEER. The CDR3 covers 16 residues.